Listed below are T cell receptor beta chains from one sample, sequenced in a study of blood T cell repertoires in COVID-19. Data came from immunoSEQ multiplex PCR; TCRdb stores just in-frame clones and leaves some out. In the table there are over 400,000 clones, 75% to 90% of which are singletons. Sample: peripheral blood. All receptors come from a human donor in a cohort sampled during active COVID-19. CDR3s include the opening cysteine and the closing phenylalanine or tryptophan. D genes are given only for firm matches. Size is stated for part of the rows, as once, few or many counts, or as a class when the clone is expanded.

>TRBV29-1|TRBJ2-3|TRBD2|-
TGCAGCGCCACGCGGGGGAGCACAGATACGCAGTATTTT
CSATRGSTDTQYF
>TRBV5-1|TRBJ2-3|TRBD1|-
TGCGCCAGCAGCTCGGACCGGGACAGAAGAACAGATACGCAGTATTTT
CASSSDRDRRTDTQYF
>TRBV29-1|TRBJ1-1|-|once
TGCAGCGTCAGGACAGCGATGAACACTGAAGCTTTCTTT
CSVRTAMNTEAFF
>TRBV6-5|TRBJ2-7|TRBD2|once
TGTGCCAGCAGTCCAGCGGGAGGGCCCTCCTACGAGCAGTACTTC
CASSPAGGPSYEQYF
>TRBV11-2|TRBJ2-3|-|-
TGTGCCAGCAGCCCCTACCTAGCCCTCGGCACAGATACGCAGTATTTT
CASSPYLALGTDTQYF
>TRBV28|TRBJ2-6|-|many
TGTGCCAGCAGTTCTGGCGGCTCTGGGGCCAACGTCCTGACTTTC
CASSSGGSGANVLTF
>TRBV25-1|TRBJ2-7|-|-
TGTGCCAGCAGTGGGGCAGTCTACGAGCAGTACTTC
CASSGAVYEQYF
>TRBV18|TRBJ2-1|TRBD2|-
TGTGCCAGCTCACCCGGACTAGCGGGAGTTAATGAGCAGTTCTTC
CASSPGLAGVNEQFF
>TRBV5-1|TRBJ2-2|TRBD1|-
TGCGCCAGCAGCACCGGGACAGGGGCCACCGGGGAGCTGTTTTTT
CASSTGTGATGELFF
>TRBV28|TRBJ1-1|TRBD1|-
TGTGCCAGCAGCCCTACAGGGGCCCCGAACACTGAAGCTTTCTTT
CASSPTGAPNTEAFF
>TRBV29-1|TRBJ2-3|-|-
TGCAGCGTTGAACCTATTTCCTCCCCAAGCACAGATACGCAGTATTTT
CSVEPISSPSTDTQYF
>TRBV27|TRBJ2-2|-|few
TGTGCCAGTTCCCGGGGGTGGCTAACCGGGGAGCTGTTTTTT
CASSRGWLTGELFF
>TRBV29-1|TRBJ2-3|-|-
TGCAGCGTTGCAAGTGGAGGTACGCAGTATTTT
CSVASGGTQYF
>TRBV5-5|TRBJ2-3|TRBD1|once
TGTGCCAGCAGCTCTGGACAGGGGGTCCACTCTAGCACAGATACGCAGTATTTT
CASSSGQGVHSSTDTQYF
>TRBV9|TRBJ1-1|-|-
TGTGCCAGCAGCGTAGGTATGTCTGGTTTTGCGGGGATGAACACTGAAGCTTTCTTT
CASSVGMSGFAGMNTEAFF
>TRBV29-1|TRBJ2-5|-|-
TGCAGCGTTGAAGATACGGTTGGAGAGACCCAGTACTTC
CSVEDTVGETQYF
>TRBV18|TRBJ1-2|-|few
TGTGCCAGCTCACCGGAGGCGGCGGGGCTTGCTGTCTATGGCTACACCTTC
CASSPEAAGLAVYGYTF
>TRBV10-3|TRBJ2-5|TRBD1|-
TGTGCCATCAGGGGGACAGGGGAAGAGACCCAGTACTTC
CAIRGTGEETQYF
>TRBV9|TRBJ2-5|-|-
TGTGCCAGCAGCGCCGGGACACTACTAACCCAGTACTTC
CASSAGTLLTQYF
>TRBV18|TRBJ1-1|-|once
TGTGCCAGCTCACCGCTCGGACAGAAGAACACTGAAGCTTTCTTT
CASSPLGQKNTEAFF
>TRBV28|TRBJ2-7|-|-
TGTGCCAGCAGCTCAACCACTAACGAGCAGTACTTC
CASSSTTNEQYF
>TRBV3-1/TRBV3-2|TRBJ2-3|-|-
TGTGCCAGCAGCCCACAGCTGCGCACAGATACGCAGTATTTT
CASSPQLRTDTQYF
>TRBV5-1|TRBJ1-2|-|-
TGCGCCAGCAGCGTGGACGGCAGGGTGGCTAACTATGGCTACACCTTC
CASSVDGRVANYGYTF
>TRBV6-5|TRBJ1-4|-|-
TGTGCCAGCAGTTACGCGGGGGAAGCAACTAATGAAAAACTGTTTTTT
CASSYAGEATNEKLFF
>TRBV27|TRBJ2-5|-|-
TGTGCCAGCAGTTTGTTCTCGACAGGAAGGGGGGAGACCCAGTACTTC
CASSLFSTGRGETQYF
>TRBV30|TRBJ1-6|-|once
TGTGCCTGCCGACAGGACGCTAATTCACCCCTCCACTTT
CACRQDANSPLHF